The source of this T cell receptor beta chain is a study of T cells in Graves' hyperthyroidism and ophthalmopathy. V was cut by 2 bases and J by 6 bases, with 5 bases left in between. CDR3 size: 11 residues. CDR1 SGHNT and CDR2 YENEEA come from the germline V gene. As concerns this clonotype: Its matching antigen is unknown.

Study outcomes and limitations: A model using 13 V-J features told ophthalmopathy apart from stable hyperthyroidism.

Patients were excluded for uncontrolled infection, other autoimmune disease, pregnancy or lactation. TCR beta CDR3 regions were amplified from RNA. The TCR CDR3 first-round RT-PCR relied on the HTBI primer set. TCRdb called the multiplex PCR reads again in MiXCR, with one record for every CDR3 protein. The sample comprises about 350,000 distinct CDR3 sequences, approximately 14% of which are singletons, and around 23% rests with the top ten. Sequenced sample: blood. The chain carries TRBV11-3 and TRBJ2-7; D not certain. The TCR was taken from a woman aged 25 to 39 with Graves' hyperthyroidism. The CDR3 sequence: CASSLLCEQYF. The CDR3, as DNA: TGTGCCAGCAGCTTATTGTGCGAGCAGTACTTC.